A selection of T cell receptor beta chains follows, all from one sample in a study of CD8 T cells in ankylosing spondylitis. From the 5' RACE reads, TCRdb called clonotypes with MiXCR, one entry per CDR3 protein. The table has about 700,000 distinct CDR3 sequences, over 15% seen once. The sample taken for sequencing was blood, either unsorted or a sorted T cell fraction (not recorded which). Receptors originate from a male donor with ankylosing spondylitis. Both conserved end residues are part of each CDR3. A D gene is named only where the DNA matches it firmly. Some rows mark clone size as missing; the rest say once, few, many or name a class of expanded clone.

>TRBJ2-3|.|.|TRBV12-3/TRBV12-4
CASTEGPVGADTQYF
TGTGCCAGCACCGAAGGGCCCGTGGGTGCGGATACGCAGTATTTT
>TRBJ2-7|many|.|TRBV15
CATSREQGPYEQYF
TGTGCCACCAGCAGAGAACAGGGCCCCTACGAGCAGTACTTC
>TRBJ2-3|few|.|TRBV28
CASSGPTNEHF
TGTGCCAGCAGTGGGCCGACAAACGAACATTTT
>TRBJ2-7|.|.|TRBV29-1
CSVEIRETPYEQYF
TGCAGCGTTGAAATACGGGAAACGCCCTACGAGCAGTACTTC
>TRBJ2-2|few|.|TRBV29-1
CSVARYNTGELFF
TGCAGCGTTGCTCGCTACAACACCGGGGAGCTGTTTTTT
>TRBJ2-7|.|.|TRBV11-2
CASSFRPWAYEQYF
TGTGCCAGCAGCTTCCGCCCCTGGGCCTACGAGCAGTACTTC
>TRBJ1-2|.|TRBD1|TRBV19
CASSLRDSTIYGYTF
TGTGCCAGTAGTCTGAGGGACAGTACTATCTATGGCTACACCTTC
>TRBJ2-2|.|TRBD2|TRBV5-1
CASSLGGLAGTPNTGELFF
TGCGCCAGCAGCTTGGGGGGACTAGCGGGGACACCGAACACCGGGGAGCTGTTTTTT
>TRBJ2-2|.|.|TRBV12-3/TRBV12-4
CASSSHLAASGELFF
TGTGCCAGCAGTTCCCACTTAGCGGCGAGCGGGGAGCTGTTTTTT
>TRBJ1-5|many|.|TRBV28
CASSIPGASNQPQHF
TGTGCCAGCAGTATACCGGGAGCCAGCAATCAGCCCCAGCATTTT
>TRBJ2-2|.|.|TRBV3-1
CASSQVTGVTGELFF
TGTGCCAGCAGCCAAGTTACGGGAGTTACCGGGGAGCTGTTTTTT
>TRBJ1-1|.|TRBD1|TRBV12-3/TRBV12-4
CATETGDGTEAFF
TGTGCCACGGAGACAGGGGATGGCACTGAAGCTTTCTTT
>TRBJ1-1|.|.|TRBV10-2
CASSREGGWNTEAFF
TGCGCCAGCAGTCGAGAAGGGGGATGGAACACTGAAGCTTTCTTT
>TRBJ1-1|.|.|TRBV5-1
CASSVMGGRSTEAFF
TGCGCCAGCAGCGTTATGGGGGGGAGGAGCACTGAAGCTTTCTTT
>TRBJ2-7|many|TRBD1|TRBV11-2
CASSLDPGQGAYEQYF
TGTGCCAGCAGCTTAGACCCGGGACAGGGGGCCTACGAGCAGTACTTC
>TRBJ1-1|.|TRBD1|TRBV7-9
CASSLAAGGHAEAFF
TGTGCCAGCAGCTTAGCGGCAGGGGGCCACGCTGAAGCTTTCTTT
>TRBJ2-7|few|.|TRBV15
CATSRDPGIYEQYF
TGTGCCACCAGCAGAGATCCGGGAATCTACGAGCAGTACTTC
>TRBJ2-1|many|.|TRBV29-1
CSVVQSSYNEQFF
TGCAGCGTTGTACAGAGCTCCTACAATGAGCAGTTCTTC
>TRBJ2-3|.|.|TRBV7-3
CASSLRQAPDTQYF
TGTGCCAGCAGCTTAAGGCAGGCCCCAGATACGCAGTATTTT
>TRBJ2-7|.|.|TRBV21-1
CASSTPGTGPYEQYF
TGTGCCAGCAGCACCCCCGGGACAGGACCCTACGAGCAGTACTTC
>TRBJ1-4|.|.|TRBV5-1
CASGDVLNEKLFF
TGCGCCAGCGGGGATGTTCTTAATGAAAAACTGTTTTTT
>TRBJ2-3|many|.|TRBV12-5
CASGLITDTQYF
TGTGCTAGTGGTTTGATAACAGATACGCAGTATTTT
>TRBJ2-4|few|.|TRBV20-1
CSGKPDKNIQYF
TGCAGTGGCAAACCAGACAAAAACATTCAGTACTTC
>TRBJ1-1|many|TRBD1|TRBV5-1
CASSLTAKRAGGTEAFF
TGCGCCAGCAGCTTGACCGCAAAGAGGGCAGGGGGCACTGAAGCTTTCTTT
>TRBJ2-1|few|.|TRBV6-5
CASSYSTVDEQFF
TGTGCCAGCAGTTACTCGACCGTTGATGAGCAGTTCTTC
>TRBJ2-3|.|TRBD2|TRBV5-1
CASSERGDTDTQYF
TGCGCCAGCAGCGAGCGGGGGGACACAGATACGCAGTATTTT
>TRBJ2-7|.|.|TRBV6-2/TRBV6-3
CASSYSIDGREGLEQYF
TGTGCCAGCAGTTACTCGATCGATGGCAGGGAAGGGCTCGAGCAGTACTTC
>TRBJ2-7|.|.|TRBV15
CATSRDQSTASFSYEQYF
TGTGCCACCAGCAGAGATCAATCCACAGCGTCCTTCTCCTACGAGCAGTACTTC
>TRBJ1-1|few|.|TRBV7-9
CASSPEPRQNTEAFF
TGTGCCAGCAGCCCTGAGCCAAGACAGAACACTGAAGCTTTCTTT
>TRBJ2-3|many|TRBD2|TRBV12-3/TRBV12-4
CASGLAGETDTQYF
TGTGCCAGCGGCCTAGCGGGAGAAACAGATACGCAGTATTTT
>TRBJ2-1|few|TRBD2|TRBV14
CASSHQPGLAVGEQFF
TGTGCCAGCAGCCATCAGCCGGGACTAGCGGTAGGTGAGCAGTTCTTC
>TRBJ1-1|few|.|TRBV2
CASSEFLNTEAFF
TGTGCCAGCAGTGAATTCTTGAACACTGAAGCTTTCTTT